This is a list of T cell receptor beta chains from one sample in a study of blood T cell repertoires in COVID-19. The table came from immunoSEQ multiplex PCR; TCRdb's copy has only in-frame clones and leaves some out. The table has under 200,000 clones, about 82% seen once. Sequencing input: peripheral blood. The receptors were sampled from a woman aged 30 to 39 with acute or convalescent COVID-19. Each CDR3 is given without its conserved first and last residue. Fields, in order: V gene, J gene, CDR3 protein.

TRBV2,TRBJ2-4,ASRRQGAKNIQY
TRBV4-3,TRBJ2-2,ASSPTSGGPNTGELF
TRBV10-3,TRBJ1-5,AISERGSNQPQH
TRBV5-1,TRBJ2-1,ASSGGSGESINEQF
TRBV4-2,TRBJ1-2,ASSQDLGSGEYGYT
TRBV12-3/TRBV12-4,TRBJ2-7,ASSLAGTAGQY
TRBV27,TRBJ2-1,ASSSRWSGTSNEQF
TRBV29-1,TRBJ1-2,SVLLDYGYT
TRBV5-1,TRBJ1-1,ASSPGGGDRLWAF
TRBV5-1,TRBJ1-2,ASSYNRDRAYGYT
TRBV15,TRBJ2-7,ATGTSASSEQY
TRBV14,TRBJ1-1,ASSQDPTTEAF
TRBV2,TRBJ2-5,ASSPGTGVETQY
TRBV7-9,TRBJ2-1,ASSISGSSYEQF
TRBV19,TRBJ1-1,ASPPQGAGGQNTEAF
TRBV15,TRBJ2-1,ATSSSRLLAGGNNEQF
TRBV7-8,TRBJ1-1,ASSLEGNRGTEAF
TRBV7-3,TRBJ2-1,ASSLIGGVYNEQF
TRBV27,TRBJ1-4,ASSSPMKDRASGEKLF
TRBV27,TRBJ1-2,ASSDYQGGYT
TRBV28,TRBJ1-5,ASTPPGEQPQH
TRBV6-5,TRBJ2-2,ASSLASLISGELF
TRBV6-2/TRBV6-3,TRBJ2-1,ASSPFRNEQF
TRBV27,TRBJ1-1,ASSLEPSTDRSGTEAF
TRBV25-1,TRBJ2-5,ASSEFRTGLETQY
TRBV5-1,TRBJ2-7,ASSLSGGSVTHEQY
TRBV28,TRBJ1-5,ASIQGLQNQPQH
TRBV11-3,TRBJ2-1,ASSLTVSSYNEQF
TRBV7-2,TRBJ2-5,ASSLDPGVGTQY
TRBV7-2,TRBJ2-7,ASNQGAFDEQY
TRBV29-1,TRBJ2-1,SVEATGASSYNEQF
TRBV19,TRBJ1-5,ASSNIYQPQH
TRBV19,TRBJ1-2,ASSITSGYT
TRBV9,TRBJ2-3,ASSVGGRRGTDTQY
TRBV5-6,TRBJ2-5,ASSFTGSYQETQY
TRBV6-5,TRBJ2-7,ASSYGTGGFEQY
TRBV6-6,TRBJ1-4,ASSYSRSANEKLF
TRBV3-1/TRBV3-2,TRBJ1-2,ASSLHPRGDYGYT
TRBV6-5,TRBJ1-2,ASSYERRAGNYGYT
TRBV30,TRBJ1-1,AWRKGQWNTEAF
TRBV15,TRBJ1-1,ATSRDLQGNSL
TRBV5-5,TRBJ2-7,ASSLEQSSYEQY
TRBV7-9,TRBJ2-7,ASSLVAEAYEQY
TRBV29-1,TRBJ2-5,SVTGRGETQY
TRBV5-4,TRBJ2-2,ASSLEVSRTNTGELF
TRBV5-1,TRBJ1-6,ASSLGGQTNSPLH
TRBV7-2,TRBJ2-2,ASSPFPTSRGTGELF
TRBV7-9,TRBJ2-1,ASSLGGGTGDNEQF
TRBV5-1,TRBJ1-5,ASSLDTNQPQH
TRBV7-9,TRBJ2-1,ASSPPPGQGPSEQF
TRBV20-1,TRBJ2-2,SASRAGGGTGELF
TRBV11-2,TRBJ1-1,ASKVRNRADTEAF
TRBV19,TRBJ1-2,ASRGPATWANYGYT
TRBV28,TRBJ1-4,ASSFFTGLATNEKLF
TRBV5-1,TRBJ2-5,ASSSGTGGGKTQY
TRBV10-3,TRBJ1-2,AISGGPNYGYT
TRBV27,TRBJ2-7,ASRTGGSYEQY
TRBV27,TRBJ1-6,ASSLDTGNSPLH
TRBV6-5,TRBJ2-2,AIAGQTNTGELF
TRBV12-3/TRBV12-4,TRBJ1-1,ASSLVGRLVF